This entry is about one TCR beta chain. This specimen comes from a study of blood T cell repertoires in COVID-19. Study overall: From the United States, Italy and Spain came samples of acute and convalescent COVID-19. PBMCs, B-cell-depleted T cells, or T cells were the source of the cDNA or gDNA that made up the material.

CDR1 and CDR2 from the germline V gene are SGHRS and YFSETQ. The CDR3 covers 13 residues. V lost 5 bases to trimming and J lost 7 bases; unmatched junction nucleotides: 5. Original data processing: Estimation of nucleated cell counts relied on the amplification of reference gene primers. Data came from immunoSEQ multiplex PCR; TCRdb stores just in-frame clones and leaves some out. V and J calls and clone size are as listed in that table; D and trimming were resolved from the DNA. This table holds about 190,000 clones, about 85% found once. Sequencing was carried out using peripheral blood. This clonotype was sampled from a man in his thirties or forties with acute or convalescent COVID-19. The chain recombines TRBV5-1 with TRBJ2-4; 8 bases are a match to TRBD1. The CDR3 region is CASSRQGRNIQYF. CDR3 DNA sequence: TGCGCCAGCAGTCGACAGGGGCGGAACATTCAGTACTTC.